The 5 T cell receptor beta chains below come from one sample, sequenced in a study of blood T cell repertoires in COVID-19. Method: immunoSEQ multiplex PCR; TCRdb's copy keeps in-frame clones and lacks some. The table shows 85,000 to 95,000 clones, with approximately 92% occurring only once. The sample consisted of peripheral blood. The source is an elderly woman with active COVID-19.

Only a few counts were recorded for this clone. The CDR3 sequence is CASSRDSGTGAPNQPQHF. The CDR3 DNA is TGTGCCAGTAGTCGGGACTCCGGGACAGGGGCCCCCAATCAGCCCCAGCATTTT. The chain couples TRBV19 to TRBJ1-5, with 10 bases fitting TRBD1. The junction had 13 bases not matched to a gene; V was cut back by 5 bases and J by 3 bases. The CDR3 has 18 amino acids. Germline assignment: CDR1 LNHDA and CDR2 SQIVND (reference sequence). Combining the CDR3 with reference TRBV19 and TRBJ1-5 gives the whole variable domain DGGITQSPKYLFRKEGQNVTLSCEQNLNHDAMYWYRQDPGQGLRLIYYSQIVNDFQKGDIAEGYSVSREKKESFPLTVTSAQKNPTAFYLCASSRDSGTGAPNQPQHFGDGTRLSIL.

The CDR3, as DNA: TGTGCCAGCGGCCGAGCCCCTACTAGGAAGAACACCGGGGAGCTGTTTTTT. Protein: CASGRAPTRKNTGELFF. V usage is TRBV6-4 and J usage is TRBJ2-2, with D tentatively TRBD2 (5 bases). The V end was cut by 8 bases, the J end by 1 base, with 20 bases between. Germline V gene sequence: CDR1 MRHNA, CDR2 SNTAGT. This CDR3 is 17 amino acids long.

This chain connects TRBV10-3 to TRBJ2-2, with D unresolved. Trimming left V 4 bases short and J 0 bases short, with 9 bases between. This CDR3 comprises 15 residues. Germline CDR1 and CDR2: ENHRY and SYGVKD. The CDR3, as DNA: TGTGCCATCAGTGCAGCGCCCGCGAACACCGGGGAGCTGTTTTTT. Translated: CAISAAPANTGELFF.

This chain uses TRBV9 with TRBJ2-1; 7 nucleotides agree with TRBD2. The V segment lost 4 bases and the J segment 0 bases; nucleotides outside the gene matches: 4. The length of the CDR3 is 15 residues. Germline CDR1 is SGDLS and CDR2 is YYNGEE. The CDR3 loop reads CASSPGRTSYNEQFF. CDR3 in DNA: TGTGCCAGCAGCCCCGGGAGGACCTCCTACAATGAGCAGTTCTTC.

V is TRBV7-8 and J is TRBJ2-1; 13 positions agree with TRBD2. This CDR3 spans 19 amino acids. Germline values: CDR1 SGHVS, CDR2 FQNEAQ. Losses at the gene ends were 0 bases for V and 9 bases for J; bases not matched to a gene: 14. For the CDR3, the DNA is TGTGCCAGCAGCTTAGCCGAGGGCCTACGGACTAGCGGGAGATCTGAGCAGTTCTTC. As protein: CASSLAEGLRTSGRSEQFF.